The 14 T cell receptor beta chains given below trace back to one sample, sequenced in a study of preoperative IRX-2 immunotherapy in early breast cancer. Profiled with immunoSEQ multiplex PCR; TCRdb holds only in-frame clones, not every one. This sample has fewer than 35,000 clones, with about nine tenths found just once. Treatment noted: preoperative locoregional IRX-2 cytokine immunotherapy. The sequences come from tumor tissue, collected after IRX-2 immunotherapy. The receptors originated from a human donor with breast cancer.

The gene calls are TRBV23-1 and TRBJ1-6; no clear D gene. TRBV23-1 is an open reading frame, and its role is uncertain. The CDR3 is 17 residues long. Trimming left V 6 bases short and J 2 bases short, with 17 bases between. The CDR3 nucleotides read TGCGCCAGCAGCCAAGGGTTCGTCGAAACCTATAATTCACCCCTCCACTTT. Protein sequence: CASSQGFVETYNSPLHF.

The CDR3 DNA reads as TGTGCCAGCACCTCGGGACAGGGGTCCTACAATGAGCAGTTCTTC. It specifies CASTSGQGSYNEQFF. V is TRBV11-3 and J is TRBJ2-1; 10 bases align to TRBD1. CDR1 is SGHNT, CDR2 YENEEA, per germline. Germline trimming cut 7 bases from V and 1 base from J; bases unmatched to any gene: 4. The length of the CDR3 is 15 residues.

This chain joins TRBV14 and TRBJ2-3; 10 bases line up with TRBD2. This CDR3 is built from 18 residues. The V segment lost 1 base and the J segment 0 bases; nucleotides outside the gene matches: 7. The germline CDR1 and CDR2 sequences are SGHDN and FVKESK. CDR3 protein: CASSQVSGGPRSTDTQYF. CDR3 coding DNA: TGTGCCAGCAGCCAAGTTAGCGGGGGGCCAAGGAGCACAGATACGCAGTATTTT.

This chain connects TRBV11-3 to TRBJ2-7; 13 bases are shared with TRBD2. Germline lookup yields CDR1 SGHNT and CDR2 YENEEA. CDR3 length: 15 residues. Germline trimming cut 6 bases from V and 5 bases from J; bases unmatched to any gene: 7. The CDR3 DNA sequence: TGTGCCAGCAGGTCAGGGACTAGCGGGATTGACGAGCAGTACTTC. Amino acid sequence: CASRSGTSGIDEQYF.

The sample holds one count of this clone. V usage is TRBV6-8 and J usage is TRBJ2-6, with 10 bases identical to TRBD1. This CDR3 has 18 amino acids. J gave up 0 bases and V 0 bases, and 2 bases lay outside the gene matches. Germline V gene lookup returns CDR1 MNHGY and CDR2 SAAAGT. CDR3 protein: CASSYSRTGGSGANVLTF. The CDR3 region has the DNA TGTGCCAGCAGTTACTCGAGGACAGGGGGCTCTGGGGCCAACGTCCTGACTTTC.

The chain combines TRBV19 with TRBJ2-7, with TRBD2 matching 13 bases. J was trimmed by 1 base and V by 6 bases; bases with no gene match: 9. The germline V gene encodes CDR1 LNHDA and CDR2 SQIVND (reference sequence). The CDR3 has 17 amino acids. The DNA of the CDR3 is TGTGCCAGTAGAGGGGGGACTAGCGGGATGGGTTCCTACGAGCAGTACTTC. Translated: CASRGGTSGMGSYEQYF.

V is TRBV19 and J is TRBJ1-5; D unresolved. CDR3 size: 14 residues. Trimming removed 3 bases from V and 3 bases from J, with 9 bases in between. Germline V gene data show CDR1 as LNHDA and CDR2 as SQIVND (reference sequence). This chain's CDR3 is CASSIGRANQPQHF. The CDR3 coding sequence is TGTGCCAGTAGTATCGGGAGAGCCAATCAGCCCCAGCATTTT.

This chain joins TRBV5-1 and TRBJ2-2; 7 bases align to TRBD1. V trimming: 4 bases; J trimming: 0 bases; junction bases outside the gene matches: 9. Germline V gene data show CDR1 as SGHRS and CDR2 as YFSETQ. The CDR3 contains 17 residues. CDR3 in DNA: TGCGCCAGCAGCGATGACCCGGGACAGACGAACACCGGGGAGCTGTTTTTT. Its protein is CASSDDPGQTNTGELFF.

The chain links TRBV15 to TRBJ2-1; D not resolved. With 1 base removed from V and 7 bases from J, the gap between germline ends came to 11 bases. The CDR3 totals 14 residues. Germline V CDR1 and CDR2: LNHNV, YYDKDF (reference sequence). In DNA, the CDR3 is TGTGCCACCAGCAGAGGCGTAGATTATAATGAGCAGTTCTTC. Its protein product is CATSRGVDYNEQFF.

The V gene is TRBV19, the J gene TRBJ2-3; 9 positions match TRBD2. CDR3 length equals 15 residues. Losses at the gene ends were 5 bases for V and 2 bases for J; bases not matched to a gene: 5. From germline, CDR1 is LNHDA and CDR2 SQIVND (reference sequence). The CDR3 is CASSASGANTDTQYF. CDR3 nucleotide sequence: TGTGCCAGTAGTGCTAGCGGGGCCAACACAGATACGCAGTATTTT.

This clone was recorded a few times. V gene TRBV6-8 combines with J gene TRBJ2-7; 10 bases line up with TRBD1. Unmatched junction bases numbered 9, after V lost 6 bases and J lost 4 bases. CDR1 MNHGY and CDR2 SAAAGT come from the germline V gene. The CDR3 has 15 residues. In nucleotides, the CDR3 is TGTGCCAGCAGACAGCGGACAGGGGGGAAATACGAGCAGTACTTC. This encodes CASRQRTGGKYEQYF.

The chain joins TRBV18 to TRBJ2-5; a weak D match, TRBD2 (7 bases). The length of the CDR3 is 15 residues. CDR1 is KGHSH, CDR2 LQKENI, per germline. V was trimmed by 2 bases and J by 5 bases, leaving 15 bases between them. This CDR3 reads CASSPFFGGQETQYF. In nucleotides, the CDR3 is TGTGCCAGCTCACCATTTTTCGGGGGGCAGGAGACCCAGTACTTC.

The J gene is TRBJ1-2, the V gene TRBV11-3, with a tentative D call TRBD1 (5 bases). This CDR3 has 14 amino acids. CDR1 and CDR2 (germline): SGHNT, YENEEA. V lost 1 base, J lost 3 bases, and 9 bases lay in between. As DNA, the CDR3 is TGTGCCAGCAGCTTAGTAGGGACGGACTATGGCTACACCTTC. Translating it yields CASSLVGTDYGYTF.

The chain links TRBV12-5 to TRBJ1-2, with TRBD1 matching over 9 bases. The CDR3 runs to 12 residues. CDR1 LGHNT and CDR2 FRNRAP come from the germline V gene. CDR3 in DNA: TGTGCCAGCACGACAGGGGGCTATGGCTACACCTTC. This translates into CASTTGGYGYTF.